At least ten counts were recorded for the clone carrying this T cell receptor (beta chain). This specimen comes from a study of regulatory T cells in long-lasting Graves disease. This sample's time point: newly diagnosed GD, antithyroid drugs for less than 3 months. Extracted RNA from PBMCs served as the source of the TCR library. An endocrinology unit in Xi'an, China, supplied the patients. Arm-PCR of CDR3 regions with iRepertoire HTBI primers generated TCR beta libraries. TCRdb re-called the multiplex PCR reads through MiXCR, storing one row per CDR3 protein. The top ten hold approximately 12% of the sample, which has roughly 430,000 distinct CDR3 sequences, over 15% seen once. Germline V gives CDR1 SEHNR, CDR2 FQNEAQ (reference sequence). This CDR3 is built from 15 residues. V was clipped by 3 bases and J by 3 bases; unmatched bases: 4. The sample also formed part of further work on T cells in Graves' hyperthyroidism and ophthalmopathy.

The source material was peripheral blood mononuclear cells (PBMCs), sampled at new diagnosis, from a patient treated with antithyroid drugs. This receptor was taken from a woman aged 25-40 years with Graves disease. The chain joins TRBV7-9 to TRBJ1-2; 10 nucleotides line up with TRBD1. CDR3 protein: CASSFRTGGDYGYTF. The DNA of the CDR3 is TGTGCCAGCAGCTTTCGGACAGGGGGGGACTATGGCTACACCTTC.